This TCR beta chain was obtained from a study of shared clonotypes between healthy human individuals. Study-level results: Researchers found naive subsets generally carried larger estimated richness than memory subsets.

Positively selected for CCR7, the CD45RO-negative cells used as naive CD8 cells excluded terminally differentiated effector memory CD45RA+ cells. In the original workflow: There were no quality scores in the junction-only immunoSEQ sequences, so filtering differed. The table came from immunoSEQ multiplex PCR; TCRdb's copy has only in-frame clones and leaves some out. V and J calls plus clone size are reproduced from that table; the DNA served to infer D and trimming. The data contain a few hundred thousand clones, just under 97% of them singletons. On this clone: Its target is unknown.

The CDR3 length is 13 residues. Trimming cost V 6 bases and J 7 bases; bases outside gene matches: 5. Germline-derived CDR1 and CDR2 are SGHAT and FQNNGV. The sample comprised naive CD8+ T cells sorted from blood. The chain has TRBV11-2 and TRBJ1-2; 10 bases are a match to TRBD1. The origin of this receptor is a woman in her 30s in good health. In nucleotides, the CDR3 is TGTGCCAGCAGGGACAGGGGGGGAGCTGGCTACACCTTC. This codes for CASRDRGGAGYTF.